This entry concerns a single TCR beta chain. This sample is drawn from a study of Ad26.COV2.S vaccination and SARS-CoV-2 variants. Study summary: Ad26.COV2.S was injected intramuscularly once or twice, 56 days apart.

Some clones are missing from TCRdb's copy, which holds only in-frame ones; the method was immunoSEQ multiplex PCR. The table includes some 250,000 clones, roughly 90% detected once. Indicated treatment: some 20 received Ad26.COV2.S at low or high dose, single or two shots; about 5 received placebo; per-sample allocation not given. Material that was analyzed had been drawn on day 63 after the first vaccine or placebo injection. CDR3 length equals 11 residues. The germline V gene has CDR1 DFQATT and CDR2 SNEGSKA (reference sequence). The V and J genes are TRBV20-1 and TRBJ2-1; TRBD2 might be the D (6 bases). The specimen comprised peripheral blood, sampled in a trial of Ad26.COV2.S vaccine versus placebo. This sequence originates from a person between 18 and 65 years old who received the Ad26.COV2.S COVID-19 vaccine or a placebo. CDR3 sequence reads: CSQRVSGGQFF. DNA of the CDR3: TGCAGCCAGCGAGTCTCCGGGGGGCAGTTCTTC.